Presented here are 22 T cell receptor beta chains from one specimen sequenced in a study of blood T cell repertoires in COVID-19. Produced via immunoSEQ multiplex PCR; TCRdb's table is partial and in-frame only. The data show 300,000 to 400,000 clones, 85% to 90% seen once. Sequencing used PBMCs or T cells enriched from blood (not recorded which). These receptors came from a woman younger than 35 who had recovered from COVID-19.

This clone was picked up a small number of times. The junction differs from germline at one of its ends, possibly a read error. The chain uses TRBV2 and TRBJ2-1; 8 nucleotides match TRBD2. The length of the CDR3 is 15 residues. Germline CDR1 is SNHLY and CDR2 is FYNNEI. CDR3 region: CASSQAGAAYNEQFF. Here the CDR3 DNA reads TGTGCCAGCAGTCAAGCGGGGGCCGCCTACAATGAGCAGTTCTTC.

CDR3 nucleotide sequence: TGTGCCAGCACCCTATACGCAGGGACCGGGGAGCTGTTTTTT. It encodes CASTLYAGTGELFF. The chain combines TRBV7-9 with TRBJ2-2, with D tentatively TRBD1 (5 bases). The ends were cut back, 7 bases at V and 5 bases at J, with 14 bases in the middle. Germline V gene lookup returns CDR1 SEHNR and CDR2 FQNEAQ (reference sequence). This CDR3 spans 14 amino acids.

This clone was seen a few times. The chain links TRBV7-8 to TRBJ2-7; D remains ambiguous. Germline loops: CDR1 SGHVS, CDR2 FQNEAQ. With 1 base removed from V and 6 bases from J, the gap between germline ends came to 10 bases. This CDR3 is 13 amino acids long. CDR3 sequence: CASSLGPQTEQYF. The CDR3 region has the DNA TGTGCCAGCAGCTTAGGGCCCCAAACCGAGCAGTACTTC.

The chain is built from TRBV3-1 (or the pseudogene TRBV3-2) and TRBJ2-3, with 13 nucleotides matching TRBD2. Trimming took 4 bases from V and 4 from J; bases not matched to a gene: 8. Germline V gene sequence: CDR1 LGHDT, CDR2 YNNKEL (reference sequence). The CDR3 spans 17 residues. CDR3 sequence: CASSPTSGGPVADTQYF. The CDR3 bases are TGTGCCAGCAGCCCGACTAGCGGGGGGCCGGTGGCAGATACGCAGTATTTT.

This CDR3 is CASTNPFPGFGTEAFF. For the CDR3, the DNA is TGTGCCAGTACCAATCCATTCCCGGGTTTCGGCACTGAAGCTTTCTTT. The chain couples TRBV19 to TRBJ1-1, with D hard to call. The CDR3 consists of 16 residues. Trimming removed 7 bases at V and 4 bases at J, with 22 bases between. Looked up from germline, CDR1 is LNHDA and CDR2 is SQIVND (reference sequence).

The V and J genes are TRBV6-1 and TRBJ2-7, with no clear D. V was pared by 1 base and J by 7 bases, with 11 bases between. CDR1 MNHNS and CDR2 SASEGT come from the germline V gene. The CDR3 has 13 amino acids. The CDR3 region has the DNA TGTGCCAGCAGTGAAGTGGCACCCCTGGAGCAGTACTTC. As protein: CASSEVAPLEQYF.

V usage is TRBV4-1 and J usage is TRBJ2-7; 11 bases fit TRBD2. V lost 2 bases and J lost 3; bases outside the gene matches: 3. The CDR3 contains 15 residues. Germline V gene data show CDR1 as MGHRA and CDR2 as YSYEKL. The CDR3 region has the DNA TGCGCCAGCAGCCAACAGACTAGCGGGGACTACGAGCAGTACTTC. The encoded protein is CASSQQTSGDYEQYF.

This chain joins TRBV7-2 and TRBJ1-4; tentative D call: TRBD1 (6 bases). Trimming shortened V by 7 bases and J by 12 bases, and 15 bases separated the two germline ends. From germline, CDR1 is SGHTA and CDR2 FQGNSA. The CDR3 sequence is 12 residues long. The CDR3 coding sequence is TGTGCCAGCACCCTCGACAGGTCCGAACTGTTTTTT. Translation gives CASTLDRSELFF.

The rearrangement uses TRBV9 and TRBJ2-5; 7 nucleotides match TRBD1. Losses at the gene ends were 3 bases for V and 5 bases for J; bases not matched to a gene: 10. This CDR3 region has 15 residues. Per the germline V gene, CDR1 is SGDLS and CDR2 is YYNGEE. The CDR3 loop is CASSARDSRWETQYF. As DNA, the CDR3 is TGTGCCAGCAGCGCCCGGGACAGTCGTTGGGAGACCCAGTACTTC.

The V gene is TRBV7-2, the J gene TRBJ1-6; no firm D call. Trimming removed 1 base at V and 14 bases at J, with 18 bases between. From germline, CDR1 is SGHTA and CDR2 FQGNSA. CDR3 length: 15 amino acids. The CDR3 DNA reads TGTGCCAGCAGCTTAGATGGACGGGGTAGAGGAGCCCTCCACTTT. Its protein product is CASSLDGRGRGALHF.

In its sample, this clone was seen a few times. The chain couples TRBV5-1 to TRBJ1-3; possibly TRBD1 for D (6 bases). The CDR3 runs 17 residues. Germline CDR1 reads SGHRS; CDR2 reads YFSETQ. The germline V and J ends were trimmed by 0 bases and 2 bases, with 15 bases remaining between them. The CDR3 sequence: CASSLGEGVRTGNTIYF. The DNA of the CDR3 is TGCGCCAGCAGCTTGGGAGAGGGGGTTCGGACTGGAAACACCATATATTTT.

Many counts were recorded for this clone. The genes are TRBV6-2 or TRBV6-3 and TRBJ2-3; TRBD2 aligns across 9 bases. Trimming took 0 bases from V and 4 from J; bases not matched to a gene: 2. The germline V gene has CDR1 MNHEY and CDR2 SVGEGT. This CDR3 region has 15 residues. The CDR3 spells CASSYSGGGADTQYF. The CDR3 DNA sequence: TGTGCCAGCAGTTACTCTGGCGGGGGGGCAGATACGCAGTATTTT.

In this sample, this clone turned up once. The CDR3 DNA reads TGTGCCAGCAGCCCAAGCGGATTGAACACCGGGGAGCTGTTTTTT. Its translation is CASSPSGLNTGELFF. The chain recombines TRBV7-3 with TRBJ2-2; D possibly corresponds to TRBD2 (5 bases). Deletions cut 5 bases from V and 1 base from J, with 11 bases between. The CDR3 sequence is 15 residues long. Germline-derived CDR1 and CDR2 are SGHTA and FQGTGA. The whole variable domain, filled in from reference TRBV7-3 and TRBJ2-2, reads GAGVSQTPSNKVTEKGKYVELRCDPISGHTALYWYRQSLGQGPEFLIYFQGTGAADDSGLPNDRFFAVRPEGSVSTLKIQRTERGDSAVYLCASSPSGLNTGELFFGEGSRLTVL.

The rearrangement links TRBV7-9 to TRBJ2-5; D may be TRBD2 (5 bases). This CDR3 spans 15 amino acids. CDR1 SEHNR and CDR2 FQNEAQ come from the germline V gene (reference sequence). V lost 4 bases and J 1 base, leaving 13 bases between the germline ends. The CDR3 DNA reads TGTGCCAGCAGCTCCATAGCGTACGGCCAAGAGACCCAGTACTTC. This sequence encodes CASSSIAYGQETQYF. Full variable domain (rest looked up from reference TRBV7-9 and TRBJ2-5): DTGVSQNPRHKITKRGQNVTFRCDPISEHNRLYWYRQTLGQGPEFLTYFQNEAQLEKSRLLSDRFSAERPKGSFSTLEIQRTEQGDSAMYLCASSSIAYGQETQYFGPGTRLLVL.

This chain links TRBV6-6 with TRBJ2-7, with 13 bases fitting TRBD2. Germline assignment: CDR1 MNHNY and CDR2 SVGAGI (reference sequence). V gave up 5 bases and J gave up 3 bases; unmatched junction bases: 10. The length of the CDR3 is 17 residues. DNA for the CDR3: TGTGCCAGCAGTCGAGTCGGGACTAGCGGGGCGAACTACGAGCAGTACTTC. This encodes CASSRVGTSGANYEQYF.

The chain links TRBV4-3 to TRBJ1-2, with D possibly being TRBD1 (6 bases). Trimming stripped 0 bases from V and 2 bases from J, with 10 bases between. CDR1 is LGHNA, CDR2 YSLEER, per germline. This CDR3 comprises 15 residues. The CDR3 nucleotides read TGCGCCAGCAGCCAAGATTCAGGGGCCAACTATGGCTACACCTTC. Translated, it gives CASSQDSGANYGYTF.

The genes are TRBV5-1 and TRBJ1-4; 8 bases are a match to TRBD1. The CDR3 is 16 residues long. The germline V gene has CDR1 SGHRS and CDR2 YFSETQ. Losses at the gene ends were 0 bases for V and 8 bases for J; bases not matched to a gene: 9. The CDR3 nucleotides are TGCGCCAGCAGCTTGGCTCCGACAGGGGCTGGGGAAAAACTGTTTTTT. Residues: CASSLAPTGAGEKLFF.

This clone has just one count. The J gene is TRBJ1-2, the V gene TRBV3-1 (or the pseudogene TRBV3-2), with TRBD1 matching 7 bases. The CDR3 has 14 amino acids. Trimming cost V 3 bases and J 8 bases; bases outside gene matches: 9. In germline, CDR1 is LGHDT, CDR2 YNNKEL (reference sequence). CDR3 loop: CASSQDDRDSGYTF. CDR3 nucleotides: TGTGCCAGCAGCCAGGATGACAGGGATTCCGGCTACACCTTC.

The chain couples TRBV5-5 to TRBJ2-3; TRBD2 is a possible D gene (6 bases). Trimming cost V 0 bases and J 2 bases, with 7 bases left between them. CDR1 and CDR2 (germline): SGHKS, YYEKEE (reference sequence). The CDR3 length is 14 residues. The DNA for the CDR3 is TGTGCCAGCAGCTTGGCTAGCGTCACAGATACGCAGTATTTT. Residues: CASSLASVTDTQYF.

The chain links TRBV28 to TRBJ1-5; D is possibly TRBD1 (5 bases). The CDR3 extends over 13 amino acids. Germline CDR1 is MDHEN and CDR2 is SYDVKM. Trimming removed 3 bases at V and 6 bases at J, with 9 bases between. This CDR3 reads CASSFGGTQPQHF. CDR3 coding DNA: TGTGCCAGCAGTTTCGGGGGGACTCAGCCCCAGCATTTT.

This clone has only one observation. The chain employs TRBV19 and TRBJ2-5; 10 positions agree with TRBD2. Germline V gene data show CDR1 as LNHDA and CDR2 as SQIVND (reference sequence). The CDR3 length is 15 residues. V trimming: 5 bases; J trimming: 4 bases; junction bases outside the gene matches: 7. CDR3 DNA sequence: TGTGCCAGTAGTCACAGCGGGGGGGCGGGAGAGACCCAGTACTTC. Its protein is CASSHSGGAGETQYF.

The chain combines TRBV19 with TRBJ1-1, with 7 bases matching TRBD1. This CDR3 has 14 amino acids. Germline V gene data show CDR1 as LNHDA and CDR2 as SQIVND (reference sequence). The V gene end was trimmed by 4 bases and the J gene end by 0 bases; junction bases not matched to a gene: 2. This CDR3 reads CASSNRGMNTEAFF. CDR3 bases: TGTGCCAGTAGTAACAGGGGAATGAACACTGAAGCTTTCTTT.